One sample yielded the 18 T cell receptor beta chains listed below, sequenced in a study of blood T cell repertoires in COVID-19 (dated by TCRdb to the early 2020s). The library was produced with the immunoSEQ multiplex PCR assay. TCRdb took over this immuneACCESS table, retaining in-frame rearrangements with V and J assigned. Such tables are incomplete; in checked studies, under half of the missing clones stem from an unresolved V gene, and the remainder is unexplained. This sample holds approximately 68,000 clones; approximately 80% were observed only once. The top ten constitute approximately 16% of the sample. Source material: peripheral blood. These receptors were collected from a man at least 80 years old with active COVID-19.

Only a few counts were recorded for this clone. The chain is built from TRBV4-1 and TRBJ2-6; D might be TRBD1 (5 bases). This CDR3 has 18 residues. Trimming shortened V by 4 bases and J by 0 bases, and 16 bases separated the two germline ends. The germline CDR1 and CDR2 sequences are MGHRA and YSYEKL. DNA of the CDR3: TGCGCCAGCAGCCCAAGAACAGGCCCTCGCTCTGGGGCCAACGTCCTGACTTTC. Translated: CASSPRTGPRSGANVLTF.

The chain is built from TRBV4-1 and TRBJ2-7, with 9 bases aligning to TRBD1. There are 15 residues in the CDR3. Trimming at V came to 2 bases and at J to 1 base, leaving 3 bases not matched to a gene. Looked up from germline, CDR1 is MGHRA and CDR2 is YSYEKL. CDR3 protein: CASSQTGQGSYEQYF. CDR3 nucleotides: TGCGCCAGCAGCCAAACGGGACAGGGTTCCTACGAGCAGTACTTC.

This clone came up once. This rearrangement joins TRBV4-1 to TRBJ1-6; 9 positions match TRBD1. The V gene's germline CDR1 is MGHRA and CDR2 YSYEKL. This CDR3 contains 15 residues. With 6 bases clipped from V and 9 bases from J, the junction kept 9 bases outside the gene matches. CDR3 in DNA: TGCGCCAGCAGGCGGGAGACAGGGGGTAGTTCACCCCTCCACTTT. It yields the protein CASRRETGGSSPLHF.

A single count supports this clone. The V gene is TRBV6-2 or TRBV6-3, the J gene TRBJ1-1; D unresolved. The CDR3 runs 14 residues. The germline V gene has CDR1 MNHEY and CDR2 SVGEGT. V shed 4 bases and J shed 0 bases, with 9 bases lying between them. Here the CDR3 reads CASSSHSMNTEAFF. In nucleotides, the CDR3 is TGTGCCAGCAGTTCGCACAGTATGAACACTGAAGCTTTCTTT.

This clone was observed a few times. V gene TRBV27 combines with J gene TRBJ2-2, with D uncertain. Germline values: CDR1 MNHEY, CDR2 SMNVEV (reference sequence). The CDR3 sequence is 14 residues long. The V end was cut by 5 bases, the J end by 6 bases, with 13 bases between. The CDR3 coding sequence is TGTGCCAGCAGTCCAACCCGGCTAGCCGGGGAGCTGTTTTTT. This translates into CASSPTRLAGELFF.

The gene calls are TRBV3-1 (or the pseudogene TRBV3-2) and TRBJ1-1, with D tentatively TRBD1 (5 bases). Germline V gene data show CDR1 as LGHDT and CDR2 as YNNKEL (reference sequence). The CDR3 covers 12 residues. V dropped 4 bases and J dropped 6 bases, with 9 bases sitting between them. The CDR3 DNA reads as TGTGCCAGCAGCCCAACAGGATCTGAAGCTTTCTTT. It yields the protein CASSPTGSEAFF.

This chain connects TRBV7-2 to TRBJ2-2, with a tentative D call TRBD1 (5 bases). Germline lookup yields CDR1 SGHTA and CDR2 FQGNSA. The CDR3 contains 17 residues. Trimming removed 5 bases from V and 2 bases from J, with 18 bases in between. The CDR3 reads CASSHRRQRQNTGELFF. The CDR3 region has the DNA TGTGCCAGCAGCCACCGCCGACAGAGACAAAACACCGGGGAGCTGTTTTTT.

CDR3 in DNA: TGTGCCACCAGTGATCCCGGGACAGGTGCCTTAAATGAGCAGTTCTTC. This encodes CATSDPGTGALNEQFF. V and J are TRBV24-1 and TRBJ2-1; 8 nucleotides align to TRBD1. The CDR3 length is 16 residues. V dropped 3 bases and J dropped 7; count of bases not matched to a gene: 10. Germline CDR1 reads KGHDR; CDR2 reads SFDVKD.

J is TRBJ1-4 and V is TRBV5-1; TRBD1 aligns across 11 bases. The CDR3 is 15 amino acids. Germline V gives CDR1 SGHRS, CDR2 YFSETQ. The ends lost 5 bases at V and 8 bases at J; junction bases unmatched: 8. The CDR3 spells CASSRDRGNAEKLFF. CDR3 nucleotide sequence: TGCGCCAGCAGTCGGGACAGGGGGAATGCGGAAAAACTGTTTTTT.

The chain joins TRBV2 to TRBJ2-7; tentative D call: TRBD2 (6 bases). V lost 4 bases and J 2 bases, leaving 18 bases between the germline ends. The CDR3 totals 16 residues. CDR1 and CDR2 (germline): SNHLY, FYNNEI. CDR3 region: CASSGTLSGHPYEQYF. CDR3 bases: TGTGCCAGCAGTGGGACCCTTAGCGGACATCCCTACGAGCAGTACTTC. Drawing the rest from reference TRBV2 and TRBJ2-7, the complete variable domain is EPEVTQTPSHQVTQMGQEVILRCVPISNHLYFYWYRQILGQKVEFLVSFYNNEISEKSEIFDDQFSVERPDGSNFTLKIRSTKLEDSAMYFCASSGTLSGHPYEQYFGPGTRLTVT.

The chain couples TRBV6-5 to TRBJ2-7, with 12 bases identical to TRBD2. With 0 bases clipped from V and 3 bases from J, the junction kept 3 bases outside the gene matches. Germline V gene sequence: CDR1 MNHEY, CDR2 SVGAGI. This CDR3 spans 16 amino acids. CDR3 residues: CASSYSTSGSVYEQYF. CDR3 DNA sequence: TGTGCCAGCAGTTACTCGACTAGCGGGAGCGTCTACGAGCAGTACTTC.

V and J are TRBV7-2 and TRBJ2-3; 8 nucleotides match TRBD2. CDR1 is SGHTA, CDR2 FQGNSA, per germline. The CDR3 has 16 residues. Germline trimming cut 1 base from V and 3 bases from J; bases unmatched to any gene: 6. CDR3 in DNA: TGTGCCAGCAGCTTAGGGGCGGGGGGCTTGACAGATACGCAGTATTTT. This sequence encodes CASSLGAGGLTDTQYF.

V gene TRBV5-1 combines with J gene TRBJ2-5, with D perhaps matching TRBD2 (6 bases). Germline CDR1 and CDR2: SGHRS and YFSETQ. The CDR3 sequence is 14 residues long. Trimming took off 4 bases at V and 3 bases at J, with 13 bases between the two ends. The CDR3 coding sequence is TGCGCCAGCAGCAGGATGCCGGGAGAAGAGACCCAGTACTTC. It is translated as CASSRMPGEETQYF.

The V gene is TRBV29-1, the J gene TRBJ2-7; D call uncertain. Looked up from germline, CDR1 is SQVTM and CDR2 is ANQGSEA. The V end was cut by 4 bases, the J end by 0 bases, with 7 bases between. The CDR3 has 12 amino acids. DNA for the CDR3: TGCAGCGTTGTCGGTTACTCCTACGAGCAGTACTTC. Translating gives CSVVGYSYEQYF.

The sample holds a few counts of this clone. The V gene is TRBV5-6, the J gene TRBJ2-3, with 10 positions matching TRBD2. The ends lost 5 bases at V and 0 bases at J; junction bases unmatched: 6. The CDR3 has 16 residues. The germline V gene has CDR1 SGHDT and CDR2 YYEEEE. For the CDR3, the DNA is TGTGCCAGCAGGAGCGGGGGGGCAACTAGCACAGATACGCAGTATTTT. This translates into CASRSGGATSTDTQYF.

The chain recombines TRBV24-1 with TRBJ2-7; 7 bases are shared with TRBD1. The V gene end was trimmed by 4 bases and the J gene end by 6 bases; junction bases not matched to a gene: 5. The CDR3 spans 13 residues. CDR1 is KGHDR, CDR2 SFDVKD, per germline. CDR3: CATSDPTGTEQYF. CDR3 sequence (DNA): TGTGCCACCAGTGACCCGACAGGGACCGAGCAGTACTTC.

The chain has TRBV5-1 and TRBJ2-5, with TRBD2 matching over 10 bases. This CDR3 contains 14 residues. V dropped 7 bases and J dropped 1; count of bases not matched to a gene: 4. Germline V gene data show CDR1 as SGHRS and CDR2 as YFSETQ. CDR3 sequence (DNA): TGCGCCAGCTTCACTAGCGGGGCCCAAGAGACCCAGTACTTC. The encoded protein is CASFTSGAQETQYF.

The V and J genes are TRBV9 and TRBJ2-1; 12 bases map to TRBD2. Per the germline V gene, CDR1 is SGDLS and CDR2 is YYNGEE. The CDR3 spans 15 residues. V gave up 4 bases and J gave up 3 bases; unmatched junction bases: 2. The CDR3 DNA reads TGTGCCAGCAGCTTACTAGCGGGGGGCTACAATGAGCAGTTCTTC. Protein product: CASSLLAGGYNEQFF.